This passage covers 30 T cell receptor beta chains from one sample sequenced in a study of OX40 agonist ivuxolimab in advanced cancers. The data were produced by immunoSEQ multiplex PCR, yet TCRdb's version contains in-frame clones alone and is incomplete. The sample contains about 48,000 clones, 75% to 90% of which appear only once. The specimen comprised CD4+ or CD8+ T cells sorted from blood, sampled in a trial of the OX40 agonist ivuxolimab. These receptors were obtained from an adult with an advanced solid tumor such as melanoma, head and neck, liver or kidney cancer.

This chain links TRBV28 with TRBJ2-7; weak D call: TRBD2 (5 bases). Germline V gene data show CDR1 as MDHEN and CDR2 as SYDVKM. Trimming cost V 11 bases and J 0 bases, with 14 bases left between them. This CDR3 region has 13 residues. CDR3 amino acids: CAVSAAGSYEQYF. The DNA for the CDR3 is TGTGCCGTAAGCGCCGCGGGCTCCTACGAGCAGTACTTC.

The V call is TRBV5-1, the J call TRBJ2-7; 7 nucleotides align to TRBD1. There are 15 residues in the CDR3. Germline V gene data show CDR1 as SGHRS and CDR2 as YFSETQ. J gave up 0 bases and V 0 bases, and 3 bases lay outside the gene matches. Here the CDR3 DNA reads TGCGCCAGCAGCTTGGAAGCAGGGGGCTCCTACGAGCAGTACTTC. Translation gives CASSLEAGGSYEQYF.

V is TRBV7-9 and J is TRBJ1-5, with D unresolved. The CDR3 is 14 amino acids. The V gene's germline CDR1 is SEHNR and CDR2 FQNEAQ (reference sequence). Deletions cut 4 bases from V and 6 bases from J, with 13 bases between. CDR3 amino acids: CASSSGGVGQPQHF. The CDR3 DNA is TGTGCCAGCAGCTCGGGAGGTGTCGGTCAGCCCCAGCATTTT.

V gene TRBV6-6 combines with J gene TRBJ2-1, with 12 bases identical to TRBD1. The junction had 6 bases not matched to a gene; V was cut back by 2 bases and J by 7 bases. The CDR3 totals 16 residues. Germline V CDR1 and CDR2: MNHNY, SVGAGI (reference sequence). CDR3 amino acids: CASSYLGTGGENEQFF. CDR3 in DNA: TGTGCCAGCAGTTACCTCGGGACAGGGGGCGAGAATGAGCAGTTCTTC.

J is TRBJ2-1 and V is TRBV27; tentative D call: TRBD2 (6 bases). Germline V lookup: CDR1 MNHEY, CDR2 SMNVEV (reference sequence). The V and J ends lost 6 bases and 4 bases respectively, with 16 bases between them. This CDR3 has 15 residues. CDR3 coding DNA: TGTGCCAGCAGCACCGGGACTTTAATATACAATGAGCAGTTCTTC. It encodes CASSTGTLIYNEQFF.

The rearrangement joins TRBV29-1 to TRBJ2-1; 9 positions agree with TRBD2. With 7 bases clipped from V and 7 bases from J, the junction kept 2 bases outside the gene matches. Germline V gene lookup returns CDR1 SQVTM and CDR2 ANQGSEA. This CDR3 has 11 residues. This CDR3 is CSGSGGNEQFF. CDR3 in DNA: TGCAGCGGGAGCGGGGGGAATGAGCAGTTCTTC.

Concerning this clone itself: The junction departs from the called germline gene at one end, perhaps through a read error. The gene calls are TRBV7-7 and TRBJ2-5; D ambiguous. CDR1 SSHAT and CDR2 FNYEAQ come from the germline V gene (reference sequence). This CDR3 comprises 17 residues. The CDR3 region is CASSLFPSVEVQETQYF. CDR3 in DNA: TGTGCTAGCAGCTTATTTCCGTCAGTTGAGGTTCAAGAGACCCAGTACTTC.

This rearrangement joins TRBV19 to TRBJ2-2; D gene ambiguous. CDR1 and CDR2 from the germline V gene are LNHDA and SQIVND (reference sequence). V was clipped by 8 bases and J by 8 bases, with 12 bases between them. CDR3 length: 12 residues. The CDR3 region is CASSFPAGELFF. For the CDR3, the DNA is TGTGCCAGTTCCTTTCCGGCGGGGGAGCTGTTTTTT.

The chain carries TRBV29-1 and TRBJ2-3; 8 bases line up with TRBD1. The CDR3 extends over 15 amino acids. Germline CDR1 SQVTM, CDR2 ANQGSEA. V shed 2 bases, J shed 3 bases, and the junction held 7 bases outside the gene matches. This CDR3 is CSVEPDRGETDTQYF. The CDR3 nucleotides read TGCAGCGTTGAACCCGACAGGGGAGAGACAGATACGCAGTATTTT.

The CDR3 loop reads CASSVAEYNEQFF. Written as DNA, the CDR3 is TGTGCCAGCAGCGTCGCAGAGTACAATGAGCAGTTCTTC. The chain employs TRBV9 and TRBJ2-1, with D unclear. V was cut by 2 bases and J by 4 bases, with 7 bases left in between. The length of the CDR3 is 13 residues. Germline lookup yields CDR1 SGDLS and CDR2 YYNGEE.

The V call is TRBV27, the J call TRBJ1-5; TRBD1 might be the D (6 bases). The CDR3 extends over 12 amino acids. The germline V gene encodes CDR1 MNHEY and CDR2 SMNVEV (reference sequence). Trimming took off 6 bases at V and 9 bases at J, with 12 bases between the two ends. In DNA, the CDR3 is TGTGCCAGCAGACAGGGTCAGGGGCCCCAGCATTTT. Translated: CASRQGQGPQHF.

The chain recombines TRBV4-1 with TRBJ2-1; 8 bases agree with TRBD1. Germline V gene data show CDR1 as MGHRA and CDR2 as YSYEKL. Trimming cost V 1 base and J 5 bases; bases outside gene matches: 7. This CDR3 is built from 16 residues. This CDR3 is CASSQVGQVPNNEQFF. CDR3 nucleotide sequence: TGCGCCAGCAGCCAAGTGGGACAGGTGCCTAACAATGAGCAGTTCTTC.

The chain has TRBV13 and TRBJ1-5; weak D call: TRBD1 (5 bases). Per the germline V gene, CDR1 is PRHDT and CDR2 is FYEKMQ (reference sequence). The V end was cut by 0 bases, the J end by 6 bases, with 12 bases between. This CDR3 has 15 residues. The CDR3 nucleotides are TGTGCCAGCAGCTTAGGTGGGGGGAAGGCTCAGCCCCAGCATTTT. Protein: CASSLGGGKAQPQHF.

The chain is built from TRBV11-1 and TRBJ1-5; D perhaps matches TRBD1 (6 bases). The CDR3 totals 15 residues. With 5 bases removed from V and 0 bases from J, the gap between germline ends came to 11 bases. The germline gives CDR1 SGHAT, CDR2 FQDESV (reference sequence). CDR3 coding DNA: TGTGCCAGCAGCGATCAGGGGCATAGCAATCAGCCCCAGCATTTT. Translated: CASSDQGHSNQPQHF.

The CDR3 region is CASSLSRRFTDTQYF. As DNA, the CDR3 is TGTGCCAGCAGCCTTTCGAGGCGGTTCACAGATACGCAGTATTTT. The chain recombines TRBV28 with TRBJ2-3; D is ambiguous. This CDR3 spans 15 amino acids. From germline, CDR1 is MDHEN and CDR2 SYDVKM. The V and J ends lost 6 bases and 2 bases respectively, with 15 bases between them.

The count of this clone is one. This chain joins TRBV28 and TRBJ2-7; a possible D gene is TRBD1 (6 bases). Per the germline V gene, CDR1 is MDHEN and CDR2 is SYDVKM. CDR3 size: 13 residues. V lost 6 bases, J lost 7 bases, and 16 bases lay in between. The CDR3 DNA follows: TGTGCCAGCAGCGACCGAGGGACACCGGAGCAGTACTTC. Its protein product is CASSDRGTPEQYF.

The chain couples TRBV10-3 to TRBJ1-4, with 9 bases that match TRBD1. CDR1 is ENHRY, CDR2 SYGVKD, per germline. This CDR3 spans 16 amino acids. The V gene end was trimmed by 0 bases and the J gene end by 3 bases; junction bases not matched to a gene: 2. The chain's CDR3 is CAISESGQGPNEKLFF. CDR3 DNA: TGTGCCATCAGTGAGTCGGGACAGGGACCTAATGAAAAACTGTTTTTT.

The V gene is TRBV5-6, the J gene TRBJ2-3; no firm D call. Germline V gene sequence: CDR1 SGHDT, CDR2 YYEEEE. This CDR3 spans 16 amino acids. The V and J ends lost 1 base and 0 bases respectively, with 12 bases between them. The CDR3 is CASSLQQQYSTDTQYF. Here the CDR3 DNA reads TGTGCCAGCAGCTTGCAACAGCAGTATAGCACAGATACGCAGTATTTT.

This clone was found once. This rearrangement joins TRBV7-6 to TRBJ2-1, with D unclear. The CDR3 contains 12 residues. Germline CDR1 SGHVS, CDR2 FNYEAQ. The V and J ends lost 5 bases and 2 bases respectively, with 4 bases between them. The CDR3 sequence: CASSPAYNEQFF. The DNA of the CDR3 is TGTGCCAGCAGCCCGGCCTACAATGAGCAGTTCTTC.

A single count supports this clone. The V gene is TRBV5-1, the J gene TRBJ2-1; the match to TRBD1 covers 7 bases. The germline V gene encodes CDR1 SGHRS and CDR2 YFSETQ. Trimming took 5 bases from V and 0 from J; bases not matched to a gene: 8. The CDR3 is 16 residues long. The CDR3 coding sequence is TGCGCCAGCAGTCATGACCGGGACAGCTCCTACAATGAGCAGTTCTTC. Its translation is CASSHDRDSSYNEQFF.

V gene TRBV6-6 combines with J gene TRBJ1-2; 7 bases map to TRBD1. Germline lookup yields CDR1 MNHNY and CDR2 SVGAGI (reference sequence). Trimming cost V 3 bases and J 3 bases; bases outside gene matches: 7. This CDR3 has 15 amino acids. The CDR3 nucleotides read TGTGCCAGCAGTTATTACAGGGGATCGGACTATGGCTACACCTTC. Translation: CASSYYRGSDYGYTF.

The genes are TRBV6-1 and TRBJ1-2; D is uncertain. From germline, CDR1 is MNHNS and CDR2 SASEGT. V gave up 1 base and J gave up 0 bases, with 12 bases separating them. The CDR3 runs 16 residues. CDR3: CASSEGLLRANYGYTF. DNA of the CDR3: TGTGCCAGCAGTGAAGGGCTCCTCCGAGCTAACTATGGCTACACCTTC.

This clone was recorded a few times. The V call is TRBV19, the J call TRBJ1-1, with D possibly TRBD1 on 6 matching bases. The CDR3 is 14 amino acids. The germline V gene encodes CDR1 LNHDA and CDR2 SQIVND (reference sequence). With 4 bases removed from V and 3 bases from J, the gap between germline ends came to 12 bases. CDR3 nucleotide sequence: TGTGCCAGTAGTAGACAGGCGGATTACACTGAAGCTTTCTTT. This encodes CASSRQADYTEAFF.

This clone was detected only once. CDR3 sequence: CASSIESYEQYF. CDR3 DNA sequence: TGTGCCAGCAGCATCGAGTCCTACGAGCAGTACTTC. The rearrangement links TRBV5-8 to TRBJ2-7; D gene uncertain. The CDR3 is 12 amino acids. V dropped 4 bases and J dropped 1 base, with 6 bases sitting between them. CDR1 is SGHTS, CDR2 YDEGEE, per germline.

The V and J genes are TRBV6-5 and TRBJ2-5; D is tentatively TRBD1 or TRBD2 (5 bases each). V was trimmed by 7 bases and J by 5 bases, leaving 20 bases between them. Germline V gene lookup returns CDR1 MNHEY and CDR2 SVGAGI. The CDR3 is 15 residues long. The CDR3 DNA is TGTGCCAGCACCTACCTCGAGGGGCCGGGTGAGACCCAGTACTTC. Its translation: CASTYLEGPGETQYF.

V gene TRBV27 combines with J gene TRBJ2-7, with TRBD1 matching 8 bases. The length of the CDR3 is 12 residues. Germline V CDR1 and CDR2: MNHEY, SMNVEV (reference sequence). V gave up 6 bases and J gave up 2 bases; unmatched junction bases: 0. DNA of the CDR3: TGTGCCAGCAGGACAGGGGCCTACGAGCAGTACTTC. It encodes CASRTGAYEQYF.

This clone was seen once. The chain uses TRBV11-2 and TRBJ2-7; D gene ambiguous. With 1 base removed from V and 2 bases from J, the gap between germline ends came to 6 bases. The CDR3 consists of 13 residues. The germline CDR1 and CDR2 sequences are SGHAT and FQNNGV. CDR3 residues: CASSLATAYEQYF. The CDR3 coding sequence is TGTGCCAGCAGCTTAGCGACCGCCTACGAGCAGTACTTC.

This chain connects TRBV19 to TRBJ1-3, with D perhaps matching TRBD1 (5 bases). CDR3 length: 14 residues. CDR1 and CDR2 (germline): LNHDA, SQIVND (reference sequence). V was shortened by 5 bases and J by 8 bases, with 16 bases between the two germline ends. The CDR3: CASSPGTSVDTIYF. Written as DNA, the CDR3 is TGTGCCAGTAGTCCCGGGACTTCGGTAGACACCATATATTTT.

The V gene is TRBV19, the J gene TRBJ1-5; 7 nucleotides align to TRBD1. There are 15 residues in the CDR3. V shed 3 bases and J 0 bases; nucleotides not matched to a gene: 2. CDR1 and CDR2 from the germline V gene are LNHDA and SQIVND (reference sequence). The chain's CDR3 is CASSISGGSNQPQHF. CDR3 DNA: TGTGCCAGTAGTATTTCAGGGGGTAGCAATCAGCCCCAGCATTTT.

V is TRBV6-5 and J is TRBJ2-1; D may be TRBD2 (6 bases). The germline CDR1 and CDR2 sequences are MNHEY and SVGAGI. Trimming left V 2 bases short and J 4 bases short, with 9 bases between. The CDR3 contains 14 residues. In nucleotides, the CDR3 is TGTGCCAGCAGTTACCCGACTAGATACAATGAGCAGTTCTTC. Translated, it gives CASSYPTRYNEQFF.